Presented here are 18 T cell receptor beta chains from one specimen sequenced in a study of blood T cells in healthy people across ages. Primed by a sample-barcoded 5' primer and a J-beta primer mix, a second PCR proceeded for roughly 7 to 11 cycles. From the 5' RACE reads, TCRdb called clonotypes with MiXCR, one entry per CDR3 protein. Altogether 850,000 to 1,000,000 distinct CDR3 sequences are present, about 48% being singletons, with the ten largest covering around 15%. The specimen sequenced was blood. The receptors were sampled from a man aged 25 to 45 in good health.

This chain connects TRBV13 to TRBJ2-1; 8 positions agree with TRBD1. The CDR3 runs to 15 residues. CDR1 is PRHDT, CDR2 FYEKMQ, per germline (reference sequence). J lost 4 bases, V lost 6 bases, and 8 bases had no gene match. The CDR3 bases are TGTGCCAGCAGAGGAAGGACAGGGACTTACAATGAGCAGTTCTTC. Translated, it gives CASRGRTGTYNEQFF.

The V gene is TRBV12-3 or TRBV12-4, the J gene TRBJ1-1, with a possible D match to TRBD1 (6 bases). With 8 bases removed from V and 5 bases from J, the gap between germline ends came to 27 bases. There are 17 residues in the CDR3. The CDR3 nucleotides read TGTGCCAGCGGGGTGGGGGGGGCAAGTGAGGGAAAAACTGAAGCTTTCTTT. As protein: CASGVGGASEGKTEAFF.

V and J are TRBV5-6 and TRBJ2-5, with 7 bases lining up with TRBD1. The V gene end was trimmed by 0 bases and the J gene end by 5 bases; junction bases not matched to a gene: 16. The CDR3 has 18 residues. CDR1 is SGHDT, CDR2 YYEEEE, per germline. CDR3: CASSLGFYIRQGWETQYF. For the CDR3, the DNA is TGTGCCAGCAGCTTGGGATTCTATATCCGACAGGGTTGGGAGACCCAGTACTTC.

This chain uses TRBV6-5 with TRBJ2-1, with 7 bases that match TRBD2. Losses at the gene ends were 2 bases for V and 9 bases for J; bases not matched to a gene: 4. Germline V lookup: CDR1 MNHEY, CDR2 SVGAGI. The CDR3 loop spans 13 amino acids. CDR3 protein: CASSYGRDGEQFF. In DNA, the CDR3 is TGTGCCAGCAGTTACGGGAGGGATGGTGAGCAGTTCTTC.

This rearrangement joins TRBV21-1 to TRBJ1-2; the DNA was not compared with TRBD1, the D call given in the table. TRBV21-1 is classified as a pseudogene. The CDR3 runs 16 residues. The CDR3 bases are TGTGCCAGCAACAAACGATACAGGGGAATTCTTTATGGCTACACCTTC. Translation: CASNKRYRGILYGYTF.

This clonotype was detected once. The chain employs TRBV11-3 and TRBJ2-1; unclear D gene. Germline V lookup: CDR1 SGHNT, CDR2 YENEEA. This CDR3 region has 13 residues. V lost 2 bases and J lost 6, with 8 bases in between. Here the CDR3 reads CASSLTEANEQFF. The CDR3 DNA reads as TGTGCCAGCAGCTTAACAGAAGCCAATGAGCAGTTCTTC. The full variable domain, rest sourced from reference TRBV11-3 and TRBJ2-1, is EAGVVQSPRYKIIEKKQPVAFWCNPISGHNTLYWYLQNLGQGPELLIRYENEEAVDDSQLPKDRFSAERLKGVDSTLKIQPAELGDSAVYLCASSLTEANEQFFGPGTRLTVL.

The chain is built from TRBV20-1 and TRBJ2-3; possible D gene TRBD2, 5 bases. V lost 6 bases and J 6 bases, leaving 16 bases between the germline ends. Germline V gene sequence: CDR1 DFQATT, CDR2 SNEGSKA (reference sequence). This CDR3 comprises 13 residues. The CDR3 protein is CSAPVIALDTQYF. CDR3 DNA sequence: TGCAGTGCCCCGGTGATAGCGTTGGATACGCAGTATTTT.

The chain uses TRBV13 and TRBJ1-1; D is unclear. Trimming removed 5 bases from V and 5 bases from J, with 12 bases in between. The germline V gene encodes CDR1 PRHDT and CDR2 FYEKMQ (reference sequence). The CDR3 length is 13 residues. The CDR3 region is CASSPRGRTEAFF. The CDR3 DNA follows: TGTGCCAGCAGCCCCCGGGGTCGGACTGAAGCTTTCTTT.

The chain links TRBV20-1 to TRBJ2-1; 9 bases line up with TRBD2. V trimming: 3 bases; J trimming: 1 base; junction bases outside the gene matches: 4. Germline lookup yields CDR1 DFQATT and CDR2 SNEGSKA (reference sequence). The CDR3 length is 15 residues. CDR3 sequence reads: CSASGAGGSYNEQFF. The DNA for the CDR3 is TGCAGTGCTAGCGGGGCGGGGGGGTCCTACAATGAGCAGTTCTTC.

This clonotype occurred many times. The chain links TRBV20-1 to TRBJ2-3; 8 bases match TRBD1. V was clipped by 1 base and J by 4 bases; unmatched bases: 4. CDR1 and CDR2 (germline): DFQATT, SNEGSKA (reference sequence). CDR3 length: 14 residues. The CDR3 DNA reads as TGCAGTGCTAGAGGACAGGGGAGGTCAGATACGCAGTATTTT. Translated, it gives CSARGQGRSDTQYF.

The chain couples TRBV5-1 to TRBJ2-5; 9 bases agree with TRBD1. The end of the DNA aligns better with TRBJ2-7, so the J call may be wrong. The CDR3 loop spans 13 amino acids. Germline V gene lookup returns CDR1 SGHRS and CDR2 YFSETQ. CDR3 in amino acids: CASSLTGGGEQYF. CDR3 in DNA: TGCGCCAGCAGCCTAACAGGGGGCGGCGAGCAGTACTTC.

The chain links TRBV18 to TRBJ2-5, with unresolved D. The better agreement between TRBJ2-7 and the DNA end casts doubt on the J call. This CDR3 is 14 amino acids long. CDR1 and CDR2 (germline): KGHSH, LQKENI. CDR3 sequence: CASSPPQSRYEQYF. The CDR3 nucleotides are TGTGCCAGCTCACCGCCCCAGAGCCGTTACGAGCAGTACTTC.

The V gene is TRBV7-9, the J gene TRBJ1-1; weak D call: TRBD1 (6 bases). V shed 3 bases and J shed 0 bases, with 11 bases lying between them. CDR3 length equals 15 residues. Germline assignment: CDR1 SEHNR and CDR2 FQNEAQ (reference sequence). The CDR3 bases are TGTGCCAGCAGCTTTACCGGGACAATGAACACTGAAGCTTTCTTT. This codes for CASSFTGTMNTEAFF.

The rearrangement uses TRBV4-1 and TRBJ2-3, with 8 bases matching TRBD2. CDR1 and CDR2 (germline): MGHRA, YSYEKL. The ends lost 0 bases at V and 5 bases at J; junction bases unmatched: 10. The CDR3 contains 17 residues. The CDR3 bases are TGCGCCAGCAGCCAAGATTTGGCGGGGGGCAAGGTAGATACGCAGTATTTT. This translates into CASSQDLAGGKVDTQYF.

Concerning this clonotype: The germline gene is not matched at one end of the junction; a read error may be the cause. The CDR3 region has the DNA TGTGCCAGCATAGGCTTCGGCACCGGGGAGCCGTTTTTT. Amino acids: CASIGFGTGEPFF. This chain connects TRBV6-2 or TRBV6-3 to TRBJ2-2; D is perhaps TRBD2 (5 bases). This CDR3 spans 13 amino acids. Germline CDR1 is MNHEY and CDR2 is SVGEGT.

This clonotype was detected a few times. The rearrangement uses TRBV4-2 and TRBJ2-6; D not certain. Germline V lookup: CDR1 LGHNA, CDR2 YNFKEQ. There are 16 residues in the CDR3. Trimming removed 1 base at V and 0 bases at J, with 7 bases between. The CDR3 nucleotides read TGTGCCAGCAGCCAAGCATCAGTCTCTGGGGCCAACGTCCTGACTTTC. Its translation: CASSQASVSGANVLTF.

This clonotype has just one count. One end of the junction is discordant with germline, which a read error may explain. The chain is built from TRBV25-1 and TRBJ2-1; no clear D gene. The CDR3 contains 13 residues. The germline V gene has CDR1 MGHDK and CDR2 SYGVNS. The CDR3 region is CACSEYRYTEQFF. CDR3 bases: TGTGCCTGCAGTGAATATCGGTACACTGAGCAGTTCTTC.

The chain uses TRBV6-6 and TRBJ2-1; D might be TRBD1 or TRBD2, each matching 7 bases. Germline CDR1 reads MNHNY; CDR2 reads SVGAGI (reference sequence). Trimming removed 6 bases from V and 4 bases from J, with 16 bases in between. The CDR3 length is 15 residues. As DNA, the CDR3 is TGTGCCAGCAGGCCCCAGGGGGGGAGATACAATGAGCAGTTCTTC. Protein product: CASRPQGGRYNEQFF.